Each of the 27 T cell receptor beta chains below was sequenced from the same sample in a study of blood T cell repertoires in COVID-19. Generated by immunoSEQ multiplex PCR, the TCRdb table keeps only in-frame clones and is missing some. The table includes under 70,000 clones, approximately 79% detected once. The sequencing input was peripheral blood. The receptors originated from a man aged 60 to 69 with acute or convalescent COVID-19.

This sequence joins TRBV25-1 and TRBJ2-7, with a tentative D call TRBD1 (5 bases). The CDR3 contains 12 residues. Germline lookup yields CDR1 MGHDK and CDR2 SYGVNS. V shed 8 bases and J shed 2 bases, with 10 bases lying between them. CDR3 coding DNA: TGTGCCAGCGGTCGACAGACCTACGAGCAGTACTTC. It encodes CASGRQTYEQYF.

This chain links TRBV6-5 with TRBJ1-2; 7 bases fit TRBD1. Losses at the gene ends were 2 bases for V and 11 bases for J; bases not matched to a gene: 8. Germline V gene lookup returns CDR1 MNHEY and CDR2 SVGAGI. The CDR3 is made up of 13 amino acids. CDR3 in amino acids: CASSYTGAREYTF. The CDR3 DNA follows: TGTGCCAGCAGTTACACAGGGGCCAGAGAATACACCTTC.

The V call is TRBV29-1, the J call TRBJ2-5; D is possibly TRBD1 (5 bases). The CDR3 is made up of 14 amino acids. The V end lost 2 bases, the J end lost 3 bases, and 13 bases lay between the germline ends. Germline lookup yields CDR1 SQVTM and CDR2 ANQGSEA. The CDR3 coding sequence is TGCAGCGTTGAAACGCAGGGTTTAGAAGAGACCCAGTACTTC. Amino acids: CSVETQGLEETQYF.

The rearrangement joins TRBV5-1 to TRBJ2-3; TRBD1 is a possible D gene (6 bases). Trimming pared 2 bases from V and 3 bases from J, leaving 7 bases between. The CDR3 consists of 13 residues. Germline V lookup: CDR1 SGHRS, CDR2 YFSETQ. CDR3: CASSFQGTDTQYF. In DNA, the CDR3 is TGCGCCAGCAGCTTCCAGGGGACAGATACGCAGTATTTT.

The genes are TRBV18 and TRBJ2-1, with 7 bases matching TRBD2. The length of the CDR3 is 14 residues. Germline V gene lookup returns CDR1 KGHSH and CDR2 LQKENI. The V gene end was trimmed by 3 bases and the J gene end by 9 bases; junction bases not matched to a gene: 8. CDR3 amino acids: CASSPSGGEGEQFF. CDR3 in DNA: TGTGCCAGCTCACCCAGCGGAGGGGAGGGTGAGCAGTTCTTC.

The chain recombines TRBV2 with TRBJ1-1; 10 bases match TRBD1. The V and J ends lost 6 bases and 1 base, in that order; junction bases with no gene match: 2. The CDR3 contains 14 residues. CDR1 and CDR2 from the germline V gene are SNHLY and FYNNEI. CDR3 in DNA: TGTGCCAGCAGGGACAGGGGGGAGAACACTGAAGCTTTCTTT. Its protein is CASRDRGENTEAFF.

The genes are TRBV9 and TRBJ2-5; a weak D match, TRBD2 (6 bases). Trimming pared 3 bases from V and 5 bases from J, leaving 17 bases between. The CDR3 totals 15 residues. CDR1 is SGDLS and CDR2 is YYNGEE in the germline V gene. CDR3 bases: TGTGCCAGCAGCGCCAGAGGGGCGGGGTGGGAGACCCAGTACTTC. The encoded protein is CASSARGAGWETQYF. Full variable domain (rest looked up from reference TRBV9 and TRBJ2-5): DSGVTQTPKHLITATGQRVTLRCSPRSGDLSVYWYQQSLDQGLQFLIQYYNGEERAKGNILERFSAQQFPDLHSELNLSSLELGDSALYFCASSARGAGWETQYFGPGTRLLVL.

In this sample, this clone turned up a few times. V is TRBV28 and J is TRBJ2-7; 10 nucleotides line up with TRBD1. The CDR3 extends over 17 amino acids. With 6 bases clipped from V and 1 base from J, the junction kept 12 bases outside the gene matches. Germline V lookup: CDR1 MDHEN, CDR2 SYDVKM. The CDR3 loop is CASSSQPGQGRSYEQYF. The CDR3 DNA is TGTGCCAGCAGCTCGCAACCGGGACAGGGGAGGTCCTACGAGCAGTACTTC.

The rearrangement uses TRBV7-2 and TRBJ2-3; TRBD2 is a possible D gene (5 bases). CDR1 and CDR2 (germline): SGHTA, FQGNSA. The length of the CDR3 is 15 residues. Trimming cost V 2 bases and J 0 bases, with 9 bases left between them. The CDR3 is CASSLPPGSTDTQYF. CDR3 nucleotides: TGTGCCAGCAGCTTACCCCCGGGGAGCACAGATACGCAGTATTTT.

The chain has TRBV9 and TRBJ2-5; TRBD2 might be the D (5 bases). CDR1 and CDR2 (germline): SGDLS, YYNGEE. There are 14 residues in the CDR3. The ends were cut back, 0 bases at V and 5 bases at J, with 11 bases in the middle. DNA for the CDR3: TGTGCCAGCAGCGTAGACGGGGTCGGGGAGACCCAGTACTTC. Its protein product is CASSVDGVGETQYF.

The chain employs TRBV19 and TRBJ1-2; weak D call: TRBD1 (6 bases). From germline, CDR1 is LNHDA and CDR2 SQIVND (reference sequence). Trimming stripped 9 bases from V and 4 bases from J, with 18 bases between. The CDR3 totals 14 residues. CDR3 DNA sequence: TGTGCCAGCGAGACAGGCAAACGTCTCTATGGCTACACCTTC. This gives the protein CASETGKRLYGYTF.

The CDR3 DNA reads TGTGCCAGCTCAAAATACGCGGGCAGCGGGAGAGACGAGCAGTACTTC. It is translated as CASSKYAGSGRDEQYF. V usage is TRBV18 and J usage is TRBJ2-7, with 8 bases aligning to TRBD2. From germline, CDR1 is KGHSH and CDR2 LQKENI. The length of the CDR3 is 16 residues. After removal of 5 bases from V and 5 bases from J, the junction contained 14 bases not matched to a gene.

The rearrangement links TRBV7-2 to TRBJ2-3, with TRBD1 matching 7 bases. In germline, CDR1 is SGHTA, CDR2 FQGNSA. With 1 base clipped from V and 1 base from J, the junction kept 2 bases outside the gene matches. CDR3 length equals 15 residues. This chain's CDR3 is CASSLDRGGTDTQYF. Written as DNA, the CDR3 is TGTGCCAGCAGCTTAGACAGGGGAGGCACAGATACGCAGTATTTT.

CDR3 loop: CAWSGQVLQPQHF. The CDR3 coding sequence is TGTGCCTGGAGTGGACAGGTGCTTCAGCCCCAGCATTTT. The chain links TRBV30 to TRBJ1-5; a weak D match, TRBD1 (6 bases). The ends were cut back, 1 base at V and 6 bases at J, with 10 bases in the middle. The germline CDR1 and CDR2 sequences are GTSNPN and SVGIG (reference sequence). CDR3 size: 13 residues.

The J gene is TRBJ2-3, the V gene TRBV6-5; D unclear. V was cut by 6 bases and J by 1 base, with 11 bases left in between. Germline loops: CDR1 MNHEY, CDR2 SVGAGI. CDR3 length: 14 amino acids. CDR3 nucleotide sequence: TGTGCCAGCAGGCAATATGGAGGCACAGATACGCAGTATTTT. It encodes CASRQYGGTDTQYF.

The rearrangement links TRBV6-1 to TRBJ2-7; 9 nucleotides line up with TRBD2. The CDR3 has 17 amino acids. J lost 2 bases, V lost 2 bases, and 10 bases had no gene match. CDR1 is MNHNS and CDR2 is SASEGT in the germline V gene. CDR3 in DNA: TGTGCCAGCAGTGAATCGGCGGGAGGGCCGGGCCCCTACGAGCAGTACTTC. Amino acids: CASSESAGGPGPYEQYF.

In this sample, this clone turned up once. The CDR3 reads CASSYGGQGWGLFF. The CDR3 DNA follows: TGTGCCAGCAGTTACGGGGGACAGGGCTGGGGACTGTTTTTT. The V and J genes are TRBV6-2 or TRBV6-3 and TRBJ1-4, with 9 bases lining up with TRBD1. The CDR3 has 14 amino acids. The V gene end was trimmed by 2 bases and the J gene end by 13 bases; junction bases not matched to a gene: 8. Germline values: CDR1 MNHEY, CDR2 SVGEGT.

V gene TRBV7-9 combines with J gene TRBJ1-1; 7 nucleotides line up with TRBD1. The CDR3 is 15 residues long. Trimming cost V 5 bases and J 3 bases; bases outside gene matches: 9. The germline gives CDR1 SEHNR, CDR2 FQNEAQ (reference sequence). The CDR3: CASSPKTGRYTEAFF. The CDR3 DNA reads as TGTGCCAGCAGCCCCAAGACAGGGAGGTACACTGAAGCTTTCTTT.

The chain is built from TRBV19 and TRBJ1-6; TRBD1 matches at 10 bases. The CDR3 is 15 amino acids. Germline-derived CDR1 and CDR2 are LNHDA and SQIVND (reference sequence). With 6 bases clipped from V and 5 bases from J, the junction kept 4 bases outside the gene matches. Here the CDR3 reads CASRRDRGDNSPLHF. Written as DNA, the CDR3 is TGTGCCAGTAGAAGGGACAGGGGAGATAATTCACCCCTCCACTTT.

The chain has TRBV6-2 or TRBV6-3 and TRBJ1-2; 7 bases are a match to TRBD1. CDR1 MNHEY and CDR2 SVGEGT come from the germline V gene. The CDR3 runs to 12 residues. The V gene end was trimmed by 5 bases and the J gene end by 6 bases; junction bases not matched to a gene: 3. CDR3 loop: CASSDQGDGYTF. The CDR3 DNA is TGTGCCAGCAGTGATCAGGGGGATGGCTACACCTTC.

This rearrangement joins TRBV2 to TRBJ2-2; the D is unclear. The CDR3 extends over 12 amino acids. The V and J ends lost 4 bases and 3 bases respectively, with 3 bases between them. Germline V gives CDR1 SNHLY, CDR2 FYNNEI. CDR3 nucleotides: TGTGCCAGCAGTGTAGACACCGGGGAGCTGTTTTTT. Protein sequence: CASSVDTGELFF.

This clone was detected once. The V gene is TRBV9, the J gene TRBJ2-3; TRBD2 matches 8 bases. This CDR3 region has 16 residues. CDR1 and CDR2 (germline): SGDLS, YYNGEE. V dropped 3 bases and J dropped 0; count of bases not matched to a gene: 6. CDR3 sequence reads: CASSAAGGPSTDTQYF. The CDR3 DNA is TGTGCCAGCAGCGCCGCGGGAGGCCCTAGCACAGATACGCAGTATTTT.

V and J are TRBV19 and TRBJ1-2; D perhaps matches TRBD1 (6 bases). V dropped 5 bases and J dropped 4 bases, with 14 bases sitting between them. CDR3 length: 14 amino acids. Germline lookup yields CDR1 LNHDA and CDR2 SQIVND (reference sequence). In DNA, the CDR3 is TGTGCCAGTAGTGATCCGGGACACACCTATGGCTACACCTTC. As protein: CASSDPGHTYGYTF.

The V call is TRBV5-1, the J call TRBJ1-1; D is possibly TRBD1 (5 bases). Trimming removed 0 bases from V and 8 bases from J, with 11 bases in between. The germline V gene encodes CDR1 SGHRS and CDR2 YFSETQ. The CDR3 length is 13 residues. The CDR3 protein is CASSLDGAGEAFF. The DNA for the CDR3 is TGCGCCAGCAGCTTGGATGGGGCAGGAGAAGCTTTCTTT.

The chain is built from TRBV7-9 and TRBJ1-6, with 7 positions matching TRBD1. V shed 7 bases, J shed 7 bases, and the junction held 7 bases outside the gene matches. Germline values: CDR1 SEHNR, CDR2 FQNEAQ (reference sequence). This CDR3 is 14 amino acids long. Here the CDR3 reads CASTTGTVNSPLHF. The CDR3 nucleotides are TGTGCCAGCACCACCGGGACAGTAAATTCACCCCTCCACTTT.

This sequence joins TRBV13 and TRBJ2-7; D gene uncertain. V was cut by 5 bases and J by 3 bases, with 14 bases left in between. The germline CDR1 and CDR2 sequences are PRHDT and FYEKMQ (reference sequence). The CDR3 totals 14 residues. CDR3 region: CASSPRRGGYEQYF. As DNA, the CDR3 is TGTGCCAGCAGCCCCCGGAGAGGCGGCTACGAGCAGTACTTC.

This chain connects TRBV27 to TRBJ2-7, with 7 bases lining up with TRBD2. Trimming took 3 bases from V and 6 from J; bases not matched to a gene: 5. Looked up from germline, CDR1 is MNHEY and CDR2 is SMNVEV (reference sequence). The CDR3 loop spans 13 amino acids. CDR3 in amino acids: CASSFFGEGEQYF. CDR3 sequence (DNA): TGTGCCAGCAGTTTTTTTGGGGAGGGCGAGCAGTACTTC.